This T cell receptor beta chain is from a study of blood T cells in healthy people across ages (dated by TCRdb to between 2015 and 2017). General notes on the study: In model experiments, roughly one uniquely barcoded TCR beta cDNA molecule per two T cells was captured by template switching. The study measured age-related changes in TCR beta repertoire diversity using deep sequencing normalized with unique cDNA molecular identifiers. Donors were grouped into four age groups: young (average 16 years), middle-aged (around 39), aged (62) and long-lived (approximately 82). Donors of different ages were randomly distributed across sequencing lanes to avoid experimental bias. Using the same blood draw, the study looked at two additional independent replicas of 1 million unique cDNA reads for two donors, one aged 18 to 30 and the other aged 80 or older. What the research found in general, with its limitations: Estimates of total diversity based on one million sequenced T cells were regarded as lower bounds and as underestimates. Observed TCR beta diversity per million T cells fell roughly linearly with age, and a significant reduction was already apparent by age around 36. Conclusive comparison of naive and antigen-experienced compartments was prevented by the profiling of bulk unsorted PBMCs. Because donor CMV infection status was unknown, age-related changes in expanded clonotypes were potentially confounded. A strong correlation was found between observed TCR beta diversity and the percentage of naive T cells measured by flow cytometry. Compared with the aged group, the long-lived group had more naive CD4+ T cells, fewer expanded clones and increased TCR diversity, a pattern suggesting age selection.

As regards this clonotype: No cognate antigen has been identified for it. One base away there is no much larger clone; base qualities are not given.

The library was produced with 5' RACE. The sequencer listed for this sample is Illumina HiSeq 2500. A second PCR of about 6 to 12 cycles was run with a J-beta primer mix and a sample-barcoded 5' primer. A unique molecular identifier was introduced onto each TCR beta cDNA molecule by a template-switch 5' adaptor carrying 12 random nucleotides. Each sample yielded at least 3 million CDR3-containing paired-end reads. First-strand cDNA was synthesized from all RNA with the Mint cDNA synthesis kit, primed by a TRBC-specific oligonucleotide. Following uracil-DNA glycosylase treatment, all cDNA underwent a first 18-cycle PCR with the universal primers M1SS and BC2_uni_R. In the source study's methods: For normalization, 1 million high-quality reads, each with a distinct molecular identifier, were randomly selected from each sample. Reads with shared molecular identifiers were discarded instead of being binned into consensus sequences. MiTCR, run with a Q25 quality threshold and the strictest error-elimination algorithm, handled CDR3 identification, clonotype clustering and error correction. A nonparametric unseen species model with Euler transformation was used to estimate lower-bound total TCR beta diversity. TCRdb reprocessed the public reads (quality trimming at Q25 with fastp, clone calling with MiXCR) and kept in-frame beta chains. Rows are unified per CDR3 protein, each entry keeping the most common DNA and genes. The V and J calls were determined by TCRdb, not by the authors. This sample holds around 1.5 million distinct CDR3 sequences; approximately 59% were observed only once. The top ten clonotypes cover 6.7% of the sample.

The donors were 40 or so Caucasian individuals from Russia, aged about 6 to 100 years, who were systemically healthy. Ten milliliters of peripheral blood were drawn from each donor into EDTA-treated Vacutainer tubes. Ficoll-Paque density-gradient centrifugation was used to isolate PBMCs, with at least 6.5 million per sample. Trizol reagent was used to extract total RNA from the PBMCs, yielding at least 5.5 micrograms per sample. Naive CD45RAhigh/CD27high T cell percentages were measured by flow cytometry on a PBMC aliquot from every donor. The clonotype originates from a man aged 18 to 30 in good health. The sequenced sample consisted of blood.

The DNA sequence is TGCGCCAGCAGCCAAGGATGGCGGACACGTTACAATGAGCAGTTCTTC. Its protein is CASSQGWRTRYNEQFF. Rearrangement joined TRBV4-3 to TRBJ2-1, and TRBD1 may be the D gene, going by 5 matching bases. The junction carries 14 bases between V and J, which are trimmed by 1 base and 4 bases respectively. The germline V gene sets CDR1 to LGHNA and CDR2 to YSLEER. The CDR3 runs 16 amino acids, cysteine and phenylalanine included. Only the CDR3 DNA stays, 48 bases, in frame from base 1.